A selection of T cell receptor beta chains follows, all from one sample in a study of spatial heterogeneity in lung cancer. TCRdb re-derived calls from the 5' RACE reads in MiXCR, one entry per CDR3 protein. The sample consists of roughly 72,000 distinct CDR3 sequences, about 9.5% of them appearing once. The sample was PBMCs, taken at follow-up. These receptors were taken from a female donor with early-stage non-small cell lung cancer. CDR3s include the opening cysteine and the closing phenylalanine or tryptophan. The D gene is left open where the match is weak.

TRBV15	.	CATSRAVRGGRVGTDTQYF
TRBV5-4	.	CASSLDATSSMRGETQYF
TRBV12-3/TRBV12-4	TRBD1	CASNRGTNEKLFF
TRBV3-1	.	CASSRAYNNEQFF
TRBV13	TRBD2	CASSLGLADLTGELFF
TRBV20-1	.	CSASSAYEQYF
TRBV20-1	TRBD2	CSARDHRDYALDEQFF
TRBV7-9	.	CASSSSYSEQYF
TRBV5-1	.	CASSPGTAGVSQFF
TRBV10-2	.	CASALVSYEQYF
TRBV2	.	CAERQRTNTDTQYF
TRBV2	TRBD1	CASSTDRAGGYTF
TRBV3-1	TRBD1	CASSQYDGQGPFQETQYF
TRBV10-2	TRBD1	CASSRHDRGSNTGELFF
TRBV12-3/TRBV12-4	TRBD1	CASSPGTGARLVTGELFF
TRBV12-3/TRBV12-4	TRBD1	CASRPDRLSTEAFF
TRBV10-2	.	CATSLGSETDTQYF
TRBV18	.	CASSPLSGTEAFF
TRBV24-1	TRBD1	CATSDLEGANPYEQYF
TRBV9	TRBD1	CASSVATGGRTGELFF
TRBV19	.	CASKGGGSNQPQHF
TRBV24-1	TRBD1	CATSDFDRGTDEQFF
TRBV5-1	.	CASREARERVPDTQYF
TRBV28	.	CASSSTVRETQYF
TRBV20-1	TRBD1	CSARGAAGQATYEQYF
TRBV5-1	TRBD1	CASSLGTGVETQYF
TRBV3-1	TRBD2	CASSRTSVSYEQYF
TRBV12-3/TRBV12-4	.	CASSLSGGNEQFF
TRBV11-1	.	CASSLAGAIQETQYF
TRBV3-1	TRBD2	CASSQEGLAASSYNEQFF
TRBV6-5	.	CASREEVAQNTIYF